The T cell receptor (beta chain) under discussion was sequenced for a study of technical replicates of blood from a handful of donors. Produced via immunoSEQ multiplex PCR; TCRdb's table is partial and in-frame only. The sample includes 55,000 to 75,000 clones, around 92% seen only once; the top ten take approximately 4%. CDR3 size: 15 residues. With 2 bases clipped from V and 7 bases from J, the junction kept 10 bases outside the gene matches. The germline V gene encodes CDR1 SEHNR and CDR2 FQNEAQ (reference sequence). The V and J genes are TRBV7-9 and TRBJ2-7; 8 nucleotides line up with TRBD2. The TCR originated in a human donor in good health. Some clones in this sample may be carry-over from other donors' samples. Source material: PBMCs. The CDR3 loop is CASSLQGRGVGEQYF. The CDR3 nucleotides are TGTGCCAGCAGCTTACAAGGGCGGGGGGTAGGAGAGCAGTACTTC.